This T cell receptor beta chain was documented in a study of blood T cell repertoires in COVID-19. At the level of the study: In each case, the material was cDNA or gDNA derived from T cells, B-cell-depleted T cells, or PBMCs.

Original analysis: Amplification of reference gene primers was used by the study to estimate nucleated cell counts. TCRdb's table, derived via immunoSEQ multiplex PCR, lists solely in-frame clones and lacks some. That table gives V, J and clone size, and the DNA gave D and trimming. Of 90,000 to 120,000 clones listed, approximately 80% were seen once; the top ten hold more than 4.5%. V was pared by 1 base and J by 3 bases, with 15 bases of the junction left unmatched. Germline V gene sequence: CDR1 SGDLS, CDR2 YYNGEE. The CDR3 loop spans 19 amino acids. What was sequenced was peripheral blood. The chain employs TRBV9 and TRBJ2-3; the match to TRBD2 covers 9 bases. The sequence was obtained from a man aged 60 to 69 with acute or convalescent COVID-19. The CDR3 sequence is CASSVSRSRREGGTDTQYF. In DNA, the CDR3 is TGTGCCAGCAGCGTATCTCGATCGCGGCGGGAGGGCGGGACAGATACGCAGTATTTT.